The 28 T cell receptor beta chains presented below share a single source sample, sequenced in a study of T cell repertoires in cytomegalovirus infection. No antigen has been identified for these receptors. Each CDR3 protein gets one entry after TCRdb re-called the reads with MiXCR. The table shows about 890,000 distinct CDR3 sequences, with 31% occurring only once. Sequenced here: cultured CD8+ T cells from PBMCs, sampled from culture after CMV antigen stimulation. The receptors derive from a human donor in good health (CMV status not recorded). Some clones in this sample may be carry-over from other donors' samples.

The V call is TRBV11-2, the J call TRBJ2-5; 8 nucleotides align to TRBD2. From germline, CDR1 is SGHAT and CDR2 FQNNGV. This CDR3 is 14 amino acids long. The J segment lost 4 bases and the V segment lost 10 bases, leaving 11 bases of the junction unmatched. CDR3 coding DNA: TGTGCCATCTTAGCGGGGCTAAGGGGAGAGACCCAGTACTTC. Its translation: CAILAGLRGETQYF.

V and J are TRBV24-1 and TRBJ2-5, with D perhaps matching TRBD1 (5 bases). V lost 5 bases, J lost 6 bases, and 18 bases lay in between. Germline V gives CDR1 KGHDR, CDR2 SFDVKD. The CDR3 sequence is 15 residues long. In DNA form, the CDR3 reads TGTGCCACCAGTGTCCACTCTCAGGGTTGGAAGACCCAGTACTTC. Its translation: CATSVHSQGWKTQYF.

Many counts were recorded for this clonotype. The chain employs TRBV7-6 and TRBJ1-2; perhaps TRBD1 as D (6 bases). Trimming took 5 bases from V and 6 from J, leaving 19 bases between them. Germline V CDR1 and CDR2: SGHVS, FNYEAQ. The CDR3 is made up of 15 amino acids. The CDR3: CASSPTGTSRHGYTF. The CDR3 nucleotides read TGTGCCAGCAGCCCCACAGGGACCTCAAGACATGGCTACACCTTC.

J is TRBJ2-1 and V is TRBV3-1; possible D gene TRBD1, 5 bases. V was trimmed by 7 bases and J by 6 bases, leaving 13 bases between them. CDR1 LGHDT and CDR2 YNNKEL come from the germline V gene (reference sequence). This CDR3 is built from 13 residues. In DNA, the CDR3 is TGTGCCAGCACCAAGACAGCTTCCAATGAGCAGTTCTTC. The encoded protein is CASTKTASNEQFF.

V and J are TRBV13 and TRBJ1-3; TRBD1 agrees at 7 bases. Trimming at V came to 1 base and at J to 0 bases, leaving 3 bases not matched to a gene. Germline values: CDR1 PRHDT, CDR2 FYEKMQ (reference sequence). The CDR3 length is 16 residues. CDR3 DNA: TGTGCCAGCAGCTTAGAGAGACAGGGCTCTGGAAACACCATATATTTT. Its protein product is CASSLERQGSGNTIYF.

The genes are TRBV15 and TRBJ1-2; D may be TRBD1 (6 bases). The CDR3 spans 15 residues. CDR1 and CDR2 from the germline V gene are LNHNV and YYDKDF (reference sequence). Trimming cost V 4 bases and J 7 bases, with 19 bases left between them. The CDR3 is CATSTHRASPFGYTF. DNA for the CDR3: TGTGCCACCAGCACCCACAGGGCTTCCCCTTTTGGCTACACCTTC.

This clonotype appeared many times. V usage is TRBV7-9 and J usage is TRBJ2-5; D uncertain. The CDR3 spans 14 residues. In germline, CDR1 is SEHNR, CDR2 FQNEAQ (reference sequence). With 5 bases removed from V and 4 bases from J, the gap between germline ends came to 14 bases. The CDR3 coding sequence is TGTGCCAGCAGCGGGCTCACTACACGAGAGACCCAGTACTTC. This sequence encodes CASSGLTTRETQYF.

In this sample, this clonotype turned up a few times. This sequence joins TRBV2 and TRBJ2-3; a weak D match, TRBD1 (5 bases). V lost 8 bases and J lost 8, with 11 bases in between. The CDR3 sequence is 11 residues long. Germline V gene sequence: CDR1 SNHLY, CDR2 FYNNEI. The CDR3 loop reads CASQGRSTQYF. The DNA of the CDR3 is TGTGCCAGCCAGGGCCGGAGTACGCAGTATTTT.

This clonotype was counted only a few times. J is TRBJ2-2 and V is TRBV12-3 or TRBV12-4, with 9 bases aligning to TRBD2. J gave up 4 bases and V 3 bases, and 3 bases lay outside the gene matches. The CDR3 consists of 15 residues. As DNA, the CDR3 is TGTGCCAGCAGTTTTAGCGGGGGAGTCACCGGGGAGCTGTTTTTT. It encodes CASSFSGGVTGELFF.

This clonotype turned up a few times. V usage is TRBV5-6 and J usage is TRBJ2-3; TRBD1 matches 9 bases. CDR1 is SGHDT, CDR2 YYEEEE, per germline. J was trimmed by 1 base and V by 3 bases; bases with no gene match: 3. This CDR3 region has 15 residues. The CDR3 DNA reads as TGTGCCAGCAGCTGGGACAGGGCTCGCACAGATACGCAGTATTTT. This sequence encodes CASSWDRARTDTQYF.

The chain carries TRBV9 and TRBJ2-1; tentative D call: TRBD1 (5 bases). The CDR3 loop spans 15 amino acids. Trimming stripped 0 bases from V and 7 bases from J, with 14 bases between. CDR1 is SGDLS and CDR2 is YYNGEE in the germline V gene. As DNA, the CDR3 is TGTGCCAGCAGCGTAGACAGGAGTGGGTTGAATGAGCAGTTCTTC. Protein sequence: CASSVDRSGLNEQFF.

The V gene is TRBV29-1, the J gene TRBJ1-2; a weak D match, TRBD1 (5 bases). Per germline, CDR1 SQVTM and CDR2 ANQGSEA. CDR3 size: 13 residues. Trimming took 0 bases from V and 8 from J, leaving 13 bases between them. The CDR3 coding sequence is TGCAGCGTTGAAGAAGTTCTTTGGGGCGGCTACACCTTC. The encoded protein is CSVEEVLWGGYTF.

This chain links TRBV15 with TRBJ1-3; D not certain. The CDR3 is 14 amino acids. Trimming removed 5 bases from V and 0 bases from J, with 8 bases in between. Germline-derived CDR1 and CDR2 are LNHNV and YYDKDF (reference sequence). The chain's CDR3 is CATSSHSSGNTIYF. CDR3 in DNA: TGTGCCACCAGCTCCCACAGCTCTGGAAACACCATATATTTT.

The chain is built from TRBV4-1 and TRBJ1-1; maybe TRBD1 (6 bases). Between the trimmed V and J ends, which lost 1 base and 3 bases, there was a span of 18 bases. The CDR3 covers 17 residues. Per germline, CDR1 MGHRA and CDR2 YSYEKL. Here the CDR3 DNA reads TGCGCCAGCAGCCAAGTGCCAATAGGGGGGGATTACACTGAAGCTTTCTTT. Its protein product is CASSQVPIGGDYTEAFF.

The chain joins TRBV10-3 to TRBJ1-3; TRBD1 might be the D (5 bases). From germline, CDR1 is ENHRY and CDR2 SYGVKD. The CDR3 has 14 residues. V gave up 11 bases and J gave up 4 bases, with 18 bases separating them. In DNA form, the CDR3 reads TGTGCCCTTCGGGAGGGGAATTCAGGAAACACCATATATTTT. This gives the protein CALREGNSGNTIYF.

This clonotype came up many times. This chain links TRBV7-6 with TRBJ1-1; the D is unclear. Trimming stripped 4 bases from V and 3 bases from J, with 12 bases between. This CDR3 region has 14 residues. Germline lookup yields CDR1 SGHVS and CDR2 FNYEAQ. The CDR3 DNA sequence: TGTGCCAGCAGCTCCACCTGGAGCGACACTGAAGCTTTCTTT. Translated, it gives CASSSTWSDTEAFF.

The rearrangement links TRBV6-6 to TRBJ2-6; possibly TRBD2 for D (5 bases). V was trimmed by 6 bases and J by 2 bases, leaving 8 bases between them. The CDR3 covers 14 residues. Germline V gives CDR1 MNHNY, CDR2 SVGAGI (reference sequence). The CDR3 loop reads CASRSGTGANVLTF. CDR3 in DNA: TGTGCCAGCAGATCGGGAACTGGGGCCAACGTCCTGACTTTC.

In this sample, this clonotype turned up a few times. This sequence joins TRBV4-2 and TRBJ1-6; maybe TRBD1 (5 bases). The CDR3 covers 16 residues. Germline V CDR1 and CDR2: LGHNA, YNFKEQ. V was clipped by 0 bases and J by 9 bases, with 15 bases between them. The CDR3 DNA is TGTGCCAGCAGCCAAGAAAAGGGCAGGGCGGGTTCACCCCTCCACTTT. Translating it yields CASSQEKGRAGSPLHF.

This sequence joins TRBV7-6 and TRBJ1-2; D possibly corresponds to TRBD1 (6 bases). Germline-derived CDR1 and CDR2 are SGHVS and FNYEAQ. The V end lost 0 bases, the J end lost 8 bases, and 10 bases lay between the germline ends. The CDR3 has 13 amino acids. The CDR3 bases are TGTGCCAGCAGCTTAGCTGGGACACGGGGCTACACCTTC. Protein: CASSLAGTRGYTF.

The genes are TRBV6-2 or TRBV6-3 and TRBJ1-5; D perhaps matches TRBD1 (6 bases). This CDR3 has 14 residues. Germline V lookup: CDR1 MNHEY, CDR2 SVGEGT. Trimming took 6 bases from V and 2 from J, leaving 11 bases between them. The CDR3 region has the DNA TGTGCCAGCAGCGTCGCAGGGGGCAATCAGCCCCAGCATTTT. Amino acid sequence: CASSVAGGNQPQHF.

Ten or more counts support this clonotype. The chain is built from TRBV6-1 and TRBJ2-1; maybe TRBD2 (7 bases). The germline V gene encodes CDR1 MNHNS and CDR2 SASEGT. The CDR3 sequence is 14 residues long. The V gene lost 6 bases and the J gene lost 7 bases, with 16 bases spanning the gap. CDR3 sequence (DNA): TGTGCCAGCAGCTGGGGGGGCAGAGGGAATGAGCAGTTCTTC. Amino acids: CASSWGGRGNEQFF.

The chain employs TRBV12-3 or TRBV12-4 and TRBJ2-3, with D possibly TRBD2 on 7 matching bases. The length of the CDR3 is 21 residues. V lost 4 bases to trimming and J lost 0 bases, with 29 bases between them. The CDR3 sequence: CASSYEMILAGARFSTDTQYF. The CDR3 nucleotides read TGTGCCAGCAGTTATGAAATGATTTTGGCGGGGGCCCGCTTTAGCACAGATACGCAGTATTTT.

This clonotype was recorded at least ten times. V is TRBV7-9 and J is TRBJ1-1; TRBD1 is a possible D gene (6 bases). From germline, CDR1 is SEHNR and CDR2 FQNEAQ (reference sequence). Trimming cost V 5 bases and J 6 bases, with 16 bases left between them. The CDR3 runs to 14 residues. The CDR3: CASSPPTGSAEAFF. In DNA, the CDR3 is TGTGCCAGCAGCCCCCCCACAGGGAGCGCTGAAGCTTTCTTT.

The V gene is TRBV14, the J gene TRBJ1-1; D unclear. Trimming cost V 0 bases and J 8 bases, with 10 bases left between them. Looked up from germline, CDR1 is SGHDN and CDR2 is FVKESK. The CDR3 sequence is 13 residues long. The CDR3 loop reads CASSQDWVLEAFF. The CDR3 bases are TGTGCCAGCAGCCAAGATTGGGTTCTCGAAGCTTTCTTT. The whole variable domain, remainder taken from reference TRBV14 and TRBJ1-1, is EAGVTQFPSHSVIEKGQTVTLRCDPISGHDNLYWYRRVMGKEIKFLLHFVKESKQDESGMPNNRFLAERTGGTYSTLKVQPAELEDSGVYFCASSQDWVLEAFFGQGTRLTVV.

This rearrangement joins TRBV5-1 to TRBJ2-3; TRBD1 matches 9 bases. J lost 4 bases, V lost 10 bases, and 7 bases had no gene match. The CDR3 has 13 residues. Per germline, CDR1 SGHRS and CDR2 YFSETQ. The CDR3 loop reads CAGRQGVADTQYF. As DNA, the CDR3 is TGCGCCGGACGACAGGGGGTGGCAGATACGCAGTATTTT.

The chain joins TRBV28 to TRBJ2-1, with TRBD2 identical over 7 bases. The ends lost 8 bases at V and 3 bases at J; junction bases unmatched: 7. Germline V gene lookup returns CDR1 MDHEN and CDR2 SYDVKM. The CDR3 is 14 amino acids. The CDR3 reads CASFSSGFYNEQFF. Written as DNA, the CDR3 is TGTGCCAGCTTTTCTAGCGGTTTCTACAATGAGCAGTTCTTC. The full variable domain, completed using reference TRBV28 and TRBJ2-1, is DVKVTQSSRYLVKRTGEKVFLECVQDMDHENMFWYRQDPGLGLRLIYFSYDVKMKEKGDIPEGYSVSREKKERFSLILESASTNQTSMYLCASFSSGFYNEQFFGPGTRLTVL.

The CDR3 nucleotides are TGTGCCAGCAGCCCAGAGGGACAGGGAACTCAGCCCCAGCATTTT. Translating it yields CASSPEGQGTQPQHF. V gene TRBV7-9 combines with J gene TRBJ1-5; TRBD1 aligns across 9 bases. Germline V CDR1 and CDR2: SEHNR, FQNEAQ (reference sequence). CDR3 length: 15 amino acids. The trim removed 5 bases at V and 6 bases at J, leaving 8 bases unmatched.

There are a few counts of this clonotype. This chain links TRBV7-9 with TRBJ1-1; 11 bases fit TRBD1. CDR3 length: 14 amino acids. Germline V gene data show CDR1 as SEHNR and CDR2 as FQNEAQ (reference sequence). The V segment lost 5 bases and the J segment 11 bases; nucleotides outside the gene matches: 10. The CDR3, as DNA: TGTGCCAGCAGCCCCCCGGACAGGGGGCGGGGGGCTTTCTTT. Protein sequence: CASSPPDRGRGAFF.